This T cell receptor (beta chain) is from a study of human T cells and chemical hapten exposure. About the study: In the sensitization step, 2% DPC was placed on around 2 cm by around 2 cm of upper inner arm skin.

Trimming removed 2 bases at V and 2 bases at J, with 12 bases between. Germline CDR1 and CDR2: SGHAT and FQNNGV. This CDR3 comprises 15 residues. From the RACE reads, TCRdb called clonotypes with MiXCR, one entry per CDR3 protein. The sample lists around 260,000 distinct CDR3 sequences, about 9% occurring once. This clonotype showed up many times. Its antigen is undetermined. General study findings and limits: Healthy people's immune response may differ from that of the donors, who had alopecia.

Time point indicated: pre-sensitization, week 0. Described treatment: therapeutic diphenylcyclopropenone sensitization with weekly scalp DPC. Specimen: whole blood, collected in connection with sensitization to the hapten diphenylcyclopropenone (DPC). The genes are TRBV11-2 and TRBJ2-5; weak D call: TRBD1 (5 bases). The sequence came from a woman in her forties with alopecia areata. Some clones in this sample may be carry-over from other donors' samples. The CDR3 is CASSLLRGIQETQYF. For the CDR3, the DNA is TGTGCCAGCAGCTTACTAAGGGGAATACAAGAGACCCAGTACTTC.